This T cell receptor (beta chain) was retrieved from a study of T cell responses to AZD1222 COVID-19 vaccine. Study-level findings and limits: Nearly half of the spike-specific TCRs reportedly recognize variant regions that carry no mutations.

Generated by immunoSEQ multiplex PCR, the TCRdb table keeps only in-frame clones and is missing some. The table shows more than 110,000 clones, with less than 95% occurring only once. CDR3 size: 12 residues. The trim removed 6 bases at V and 6 bases at J, leaving 5 bases unmatched. Worth noting for this clone: The antigen is not known.

The sample consisted of peripheral blood, taken on day 0 of AZD1222 vaccination. This TCR came from an adult in good health. The genes are TRBV12-3 or TRBV12-4 and TRBJ2-7; 7 nucleotides align to TRBD1. The CDR3 DNA reads TGTGCCAGCAGCCAGACAGGGATCGAGCAGTACTTC. As protein: CASSQTGIEQYF.